These 22 T cell receptor beta chains originate from one sample sequenced in a study of naive and memory T cell subsets. The SP2 primer and nested alpha and beta constant region primers amplified ligated cDNA in four rounds. A single record per CDR3 protein comes from TCRdb applying MiXCR to the UMI-ligation and nested PCR reads. Of roughly 36,000 distinct CDR3 sequences in the sample, roughly 11% were seen once. Treatment described: skin biopsy from PPD injection site in Mantoux-positive individual. An oligonucleotide containing a UMI was ligated to the 3' end of TCR cDNA. The sample was skin, taken from a tuberculin skin test site. The source of these receptors is an adult in good health.

V and J are TRBV12-3 or TRBV12-4 and TRBJ2-7; a possible D gene is TRBD1 (5 bases). V lost 6 bases, J lost 1 base, and 7 bases lay in between. This CDR3 is built from 12 residues. CDR3 residues: CASRQVSYEQYF. CDR3 DNA: TGTGCCAGCAGACAGGTATCCTACGAGCAGTACTTC.

This rearrangement joins TRBV19 to TRBJ2-2; 9 positions agree with TRBD1. After removal of 7 bases from V and 4 bases from J, the junction contained 7 bases not matched to a gene. This CDR3 is 15 amino acids long. Germline CDR1 is LNHDA and CDR2 is SQIVND (reference sequence). CDR3 bases: TGTGCCAGTAACATAGACAGGGGGACCACCGGGGAGCTGTTTTTT. Residues: CASNIDRGTTGELFF.

This clonotype has just a few counts. The chain links TRBV30 to TRBJ2-7; TRBD1 is a possible D gene (5 bases). Germline CDR1 is GTSNPN and CDR2 is SVGIG (reference sequence). V lost 2 bases and J lost 3, with 11 bases in between. CDR3 length: 13 amino acids. Written as DNA, the CDR3 is TGTGCCTGGAGTACAGGTTCTAACTACGAGCAGTACTTC. Translated: CAWSTGSNYEQYF. Looking up the rest from reference TRBV30 and TRBJ2-7 gives the full variable domain: SQTIHQWPATLVQPVGSPLSLECTVEGTSNPNLYWYRQAAGRGLQLLFYSVGIGQISSEVPQNLSASRPQDRQFILSSKKLLLSDSGFYLCAWSTGSNYEQYFGPGTRLTVT.

On this clonotype itself: Possible read error: a much larger clone is one base away. J is TRBJ2-1 and V is TRBV29-1; D might be TRBD1 or TRBD2, each matching 5 bases. Matching the DNA end better, TRBJ2-7 makes the J call doubtful. The CDR3 is 15 amino acids. Germline CDR1 is SQVTM and CDR2 is ANQGSEA. The CDR3 reads CSVATGTGSYNEQYF. CDR3 DNA: TGCAGCGTAGCCACCGGGACGGGCTCCTACAATGAGCAGTACTTC.

The J gene is TRBJ2-5, the V gene TRBV9; D perhaps matches TRBD1 (6 bases). The CDR3 loop spans 15 amino acids. Germline V gene sequence: CDR1 SGDLS, CDR2 YYNGEE. Trimming took 3 bases from V and 5 from J, leaving 17 bases between them. This CDR3 is CASSGTGWGQETQYF. Here the CDR3 DNA reads TGTGCCAGCAGCGGCACAGGGTGGGGGCAGGAGACCCAGTACTTC.

This clonotype was seen ten or more times. The chain uses TRBV29-1 and TRBJ2-1; 13 bases line up with TRBD2. The CDR3 is 14 residues long. The germline CDR1 and CDR2 sequences are SQVTM and ANQGSEA. V gave up 2 bases and J gave up 9 bases; unmatched junction bases: 4. The CDR3 protein is CSVEMTSGRSEQFF. The CDR3 bases are TGCAGCGTTGAAATGACTAGCGGGAGGAGTGAGCAGTTCTTC.

The chain employs TRBV5-1 and TRBJ2-7, with 9 bases that match TRBD1. The trim removed 3 bases at V and 5 bases at J, leaving 9 bases unmatched. The CDR3 loop spans 15 amino acids. CDR1 is SGHRS, CDR2 YFSETQ, per germline. CDR3 DNA: TGCGCCAGCAGCTCCCCGGACAGGGGATATAACGAGCAGTACTTC. Its protein product is CASSSPDRGYNEQYF.

This clonotype has a count of ten or more. The chain combines TRBV5-6 with TRBJ2-6, with 11 positions matching TRBD2. Germline lookup yields CDR1 SGHDT and CDR2 YYEEEE. J gave up 0 bases and V 4 bases, and 3 bases lay outside the gene matches. The CDR3 has 17 residues. CDR3 DNA: TGTGCCAGCAGCAGTAGCGGGAGGGCCTCTGGGGCCAACGTCCTGACTTTC. This codes for CASSSSGRASGANVLTF.

The table lists this clonotype with many counts. The CDR3 sequence is CASSLATIGSNTEAFF. The CDR3 nucleotides read TGTGCCAGCAGCTTAGCCACTATCGGCAGTAACACTGAAGCTTTCTTT. The chain is built from TRBV7-6 and TRBJ1-1, with D unclear. Germline V gene data show CDR1 as SGHVS and CDR2 as FNYEAQ. V gave up 0 bases and J gave up 2 bases, with 13 bases separating them. The CDR3 is 16 amino acids.

This clonotype came up many times. The chain recombines TRBV18 with TRBJ1-2; 8 nucleotides agree with TRBD1. This CDR3 has 14 residues. The V gene end was trimmed by 2 bases and the J gene end by 4 bases; junction bases not matched to a gene: 3. The germline gives CDR1 KGHSH, CDR2 LQKENI. The CDR3, as DNA: TGTGCCAGCTCACCAGGGACAGGATTCTATGGCTACACCTTC. Its translation: CASSPGTGFYGYTF. Full variable domain (remainder filled in from reference TRBV18 and TRBJ1-2): NAGVMQNPRHLVRRRGQEARLRCSPMKGHSHVYWYRQLPEEGLKFMVYLQKENIIDESGMPKERFSAEFPKEGPSILRIQQVVRGDSAAYFCASSPGTGFYGYTFGSGTRLTVV.

This clonotype came up a few times. V usage is TRBV11-3 and J usage is TRBJ2-3; 7 bases map to TRBD2. V lost 4 bases to trimming and J lost 2 bases; unmatched junction nucleotides: 15. This CDR3 spans 18 amino acids. The germline V gene has CDR1 SGHNT and CDR2 YENEEA. The CDR3, as DNA: TGTGCCAGCAGCTCCCCAGCGGGGCCCCTATCCGTCACAGATACGCAGTATTTT. It codes for CASSSPAGPLSVTDTQYF.

The rearrangement links TRBV7-9 to TRBJ2-7; a weak D match, TRBD2 (6 bases). V dropped 2 bases and J dropped 2 bases, with 10 bases sitting between them. Per germline, CDR1 SEHNR and CDR2 FQNEAQ (reference sequence). The CDR3 spans 14 residues. The CDR3 DNA is TGTGCCAGCAGCTTAACTAGCAGCGCCTACGAGCAGTACTTC. As protein: CASSLTSSAYEQYF. Full variable domain (outside the CDR3, taken from reference TRBV7-9 and TRBJ2-7): DTGVSQNPRHKITKRGQNVTFRCDPISEHNRLYWYRQTLGQGPEFLTYFQNEAQLEKSRLLSDRFSAERPKGSFSTLEIQRTEQGDSAMYLCASSLTSSAYEQYFGPGTRLTVT.

This clonotype was recorded many times. The V gene is TRBV5-4, the J gene TRBJ1-2; the D gene is possibly TRBD1 (5 bases). The V end was cut by 2 bases, the J end by 8 bases, with 7 bases between. Germline assignment: CDR1 SGHNT and CDR2 YYREEE (reference sequence). This CDR3 is built from 11 residues. The DNA of the CDR3 is TGTGCCAGCAGCTTTACAGGCGGCTACACCTTC. Amino acid sequence: CASSFTGGYTF.

The V gene is TRBV5-6, the J gene TRBJ2-7; the D gene is possibly TRBD1 (5 bases). CDR3 length: 12 residues. In germline, CDR1 is SGHDT, CDR2 YYEEEE. Trimming left V 1 base short and J 5 bases short, with 7 bases between. The CDR3 reads CASSLIGDEQYF. In DNA, the CDR3 is TGTGCCAGCAGCTTGATAGGGGACGAGCAGTACTTC.

This chain uses TRBV12-3 or TRBV12-4 with TRBJ1-4; 8 positions agree with TRBD1. V was clipped by 6 bases and J by 9 bases; unmatched bases: 9. This CDR3 contains 14 residues. The CDR3 DNA is TGTGCCAGCAGAACGCAGGGGGCTCCTAAAAAACTGTTTTTT. Translation gives CASRTQGAPKKLFF.

This clonotype showed up just a few times. J is TRBJ1-2 and V is TRBV12-3 or TRBV12-4; the D is unclear. Trimming took 8 bases from V and 1 from J, leaving 8 bases between them. The CDR3 has 12 amino acids. As DNA, the CDR3 is TGTGCCAGCGCCCTTTTTAACTATGGCTACACCTTC. It encodes CASALFNYGYTF.

This clonotype has at least ten counts. The genes are TRBV20-1 and TRBJ2-7, with no clear D. This CDR3 contains 12 residues. Germline V gives CDR1 DFQATT, CDR2 SNEGSKA (reference sequence). V was shortened by 6 bases and J by 3 bases, with 12 bases between the two germline ends. CDR3: CSAPLGFYEQYF. The DNA for the CDR3 is TGCAGTGCCCCTTTGGGGTTCTACGAGCAGTACTTC.

The chain has TRBV9 and TRBJ1-2, with 9 bases aligning to TRBD1. Trimming at V came to 0 bases and at J to 2 bases, leaving 5 bases not matched to a gene. Germline V CDR1 and CDR2: SGDLS, YYNGEE. The CDR3 loop spans 16 amino acids. In nucleotides, the CDR3 is TGTGCCAGCAGCGTAGATGGGACAGGGATGAACTATGGCTACACCTTC. It is translated as CASSVDGTGMNYGYTF. The full variable domain, with the rest looked up from reference TRBV9 and TRBJ1-2, is DSGVTQTPKHLITATGQRVTLRCSPRSGDLSVYWYQQSLDQGLQFLIQYYNGEERAKGNILERFSAQQFPDLHSELNLSSLELGDSALYFCASSVDGTGMNYGYTFGSGTRLTVV.

This clonotype was seen many times. The chain is built from TRBV20-1 and TRBJ2-1, with unresolved D. The germline V and J ends were trimmed by 2 bases and 14 bases, with 16 bases remaining between them. The CDR3 runs to 12 residues. Germline CDR1 is DFQATT and CDR2 is SNEGSKA (reference sequence). CDR3: CSARPVLYDEFF. The CDR3 coding sequence is TGCAGTGCTAGACCGGTGCTATATGATGAGTTCTTC.

This clonotype was seen only a few times. The J gene is TRBJ2-3, the V gene TRBV19, with 8 bases fitting TRBD1. The CDR3 consists of 15 residues. In germline, CDR1 is LNHDA, CDR2 SQIVND (reference sequence). V was clipped by 5 bases and J by 6 bases; unmatched bases: 10. CDR3 in amino acids: CASSPGGPVWDTQYF. The CDR3 DNA is TGTGCCAGTAGTCCAGGGGGCCCGGTATGGGATACGCAGTATTTT.

This clonotype was seen repeatedly, ten times or more. The chain recombines TRBV6-4 with TRBJ2-6; no clear D gene. Germline V gene lookup returns CDR1 MRHNA and CDR2 SNTAGT. This CDR3 is built from 16 residues. The V end was cut by 3 bases, the J end by 0 bases, with 9 bases between. This CDR3 is CASSESESSGANVLTF. CDR3 nucleotide sequence: TGTGCCAGCAGTGAATCTGAGAGCTCTGGGGCCAACGTCCTGACTTTC.

This clonotype occurred many times. J is TRBJ2-2 and V is TRBV5-1; TRBD2 is a possible D gene (5 bases). The germline V gene has CDR1 SGHRS and CDR2 YFSETQ. The CDR3 consists of 15 residues. V lost 3 bases and J 3 bases, leaving 12 bases between the germline ends. In nucleotides, the CDR3 is TGCGCCAGCAGCTACAACCCTAGCTACACCGGGGAGCTGTTTTTT. It specifies CASSYNPSYTGELFF.